Below are 21 T cell receptor beta chains sequenced from a single sample in a study of cytomegalovirus exposure and HLA in healthy donors. The PCR made use of 60 Vbeta and 13 Jbeta primers. Sequencing was performed with immunoSEQ multiplex PCR; in TCRdb, only in-frame clones are kept and a portion is missing. The sample consists of about 190,000 clones, 79% of them appearing once. Input material: PBMCs. The source of these receptors is a woman aged 18-29 years in good health and CMV-seronegative.

The chain joins TRBV6-1 to TRBJ1-2; no clear D gene. V was trimmed by 3 bases and J by 4 bases, leaving 9 bases between them. Germline assignment: CDR1 MNHNS and CDR2 SASEGT. The CDR3 runs 13 residues. The CDR3 spells CASSDYAGYGYTF. For the CDR3, the DNA is TGTGCCAGCAGTGACTACGCTGGCTATGGCTACACCTTC.

This chain links TRBV7-9 with TRBJ2-1; D is uncertain. Germline assignment: CDR1 SEHNR and CDR2 FQNEAQ (reference sequence). CDR3 length: 13 amino acids. Trimming left V 1 base short and J 4 bases short, with 5 bases between. CDR3 residues: CASSLGAYNEQFF. CDR3 nucleotide sequence: TGTGCCAGCAGCTTAGGGGCTTACAATGAGCAGTTCTTC.

V and J are TRBV7-9 and TRBJ2-7; tentatively, D is TRBD1 (6 bases). The CDR3 sequence is 13 residues long. CDR1 and CDR2 from the germline V gene are SEHNR and FQNEAQ (reference sequence). Trimming removed 5 bases at V and 4 bases at J, with 12 bases between. The CDR3 is CASSQGTPYEQYF. The CDR3 region has the DNA TGTGCCAGCAGCCAAGGGACACCTTACGAGCAGTACTTC.

This clone was seen a few times. V and J are TRBV6-5 and TRBJ2-7, with D possibly being TRBD2 (5 bases). Germline CDR1 is MNHEY and CDR2 is SVGAGI. V lost 7 bases, J lost 7 bases, and 11 bases lay in between. The CDR3 spans 11 residues. Written as DNA, the CDR3 is TGTGCCAGCATGTCCCGGGGTGAGCAGTACTTC. It encodes CASMSRGEQYF.

This rearrangement joins TRBV4-3 to TRBJ1-1, with 9 bases identical to TRBD1. V shed 0 bases, J shed 5 bases, and the junction held 4 bases outside the gene matches. Germline loops: CDR1 LGHNA, CDR2 YSLEER. The CDR3 covers 15 residues. CDR3 in amino acids: CASSQDLQGATEAFF. In DNA form, the CDR3 reads TGCGCCAGCAGCCAAGATTTACAGGGGGCTACTGAAGCTTTCTTT.

This chain connects TRBV25-1 to TRBJ2-3, with D tentatively TRBD2 (5 bases). This CDR3 comprises 15 residues. Per the germline V gene, CDR1 is MGHDK and CDR2 is SYGVNS. The germline V and J ends were trimmed by 2 bases and 0 bases, with 9 bases remaining between them. CDR3 DNA sequence: TGTGCCAGCAGTGAAAGTCCGGGAAGCACAGATACGCAGTATTTT. It codes for CASSESPGSTDTQYF.

This chain joins TRBV19 and TRBJ1-1; the D gene is possibly TRBD1 (5 bases). This CDR3 spans 15 amino acids. CDR1 and CDR2 (germline): LNHDA, SQIVND (reference sequence). Trimming removed 3 bases at V and 0 bases at J, with 11 bases between. CDR3 nucleotides: TGTGCCAGTAGTATGTGGACGACAGTGAACACTGAAGCTTTCTTT. Its translation is CASSMWTTVNTEAFF.

This clone has only a few counts. The chain joins TRBV5-8 to TRBJ1-6; tentative D call: TRBD1 (6 bases). CDR1 is SGHTS, CDR2 YDEGEE, per germline. The CDR3 sequence is 14 residues long. Trimming removed 2 bases at V and 7 bases at J, with 10 bases between. The CDR3 is CASSFWTENSPLHF. The CDR3 DNA follows: TGTGCCAGCAGCTTTTGGACAGAAAATTCACCCCTCCACTTT.

This rearrangement joins TRBV27 to TRBJ2-7; perhaps TRBD2 as D (6 bases). V was pared by 2 bases and J by 1 base, with 12 bases between. Per the germline V gene, CDR1 is MNHEY and CDR2 is SMNVEV (reference sequence). CDR3 length: 15 residues. Written as DNA, the CDR3 is TGTGCCAGCAGTTTAGGGGGGACGATATCCTACGAGCAGTACTTC. Translating it yields CASSLGGTISYEQYF.

The chain is built from TRBV13 and TRBJ2-3; D is ambiguous. The CDR3 loop spans 12 amino acids. From germline, CDR1 is PRHDT and CDR2 FYEKMQ (reference sequence). With 4 bases removed from V and 4 bases from J, the gap between germline ends came to 6 bases. The CDR3 DNA is TGTGCCAGCAGCTGGCCAGCAGATACGCAGTATTTT. Protein: CASSWPADTQYF.

V usage is TRBV4-3 and J usage is TRBJ1-2; a weak D match, TRBD1 (5 bases). V was clipped by 4 bases and J by 5 bases, with 17 bases between them. The CDR3 runs 15 residues. Germline V gene lookup returns CDR1 LGHNA and CDR2 YSLEER. The CDR3 sequence is CASSPSLDRGYGYTF. DNA of the CDR3: TGCGCCAGCAGCCCCTCCCTGGACCGGGGGTATGGCTACACCTTC.

This clone showed up just once. The rearrangement links TRBV19 to TRBJ1-1, with a tentative D call TRBD1 (6 bases). The CDR3 length is 14 residues. The germline V and J ends were trimmed by 5 bases and 5 bases, with 15 bases remaining between them. From germline, CDR1 is LNHDA and CDR2 SQIVND (reference sequence). The CDR3 nucleotides are TGTGCCAGTAGTCCGGACAGCGTAGGGACTGAAGCTTTCTTT. It encodes CASSPDSVGTEAFF.

The genes are TRBV18 and TRBJ1-1; D is unclear. The CDR3 has 13 residues. Trimming left V 6 bases short and J 1 base short, with 9 bases between. Germline assignment: CDR1 KGHSH and CDR2 LQKENI. CDR3 bases: TGTGCCAGCTCCCCTGAGGCGAACACTGAAGCTTTCTTT. This translates into CASSPEANTEAFF.

This clone has only one observation. The chain employs TRBV5-1 and TRBJ2-1, with 7 bases fitting TRBD1. V lost 0 bases and J lost 7; bases outside the gene matches: 4. Per germline, CDR1 SGHRS and CDR2 YFSETQ. The CDR3 is made up of 14 amino acids. The CDR3 region is CASSLGDRTNEQFF. In DNA, the CDR3 is TGCGCCAGCAGCTTGGGGGACAGAACTAATGAGCAGTTCTTC. The full variable domain, with the rest looked up from reference TRBV5-1 and TRBJ2-1, is KAGVTQTPRYLIKTRGQQVTLSCSPISGHRSVSWYQQTPGQGLQFLFEYFSETQRNKGNFPGRFSGRQFSNSRSEMNVSTLELGDSALYLCASSLGDRTNEQFFGPGTRLTVL.

V is TRBV2 and J is TRBJ2-7, with D tentatively TRBD2 (6 bases). This CDR3 region has 12 residues. CDR1 and CDR2 from the germline V gene are SNHLY and FYNNEI. V was shortened by 6 bases and J by 6 bases, with 12 bases between the two germline ends. The CDR3 region is CASSGQGGEQYF. The DNA for the CDR3 is TGTGCCAGCAGCGGGCAGGGAGGCGAGCAGTACTTC.

The J gene is TRBJ1-2, the V gene TRBV10-3, with D unresolved. V was shortened by 4 bases and J by 8 bases, with 11 bases between the two germline ends. This CDR3 has 12 residues. The germline CDR1 and CDR2 sequences are ENHRY and SYGVKD. The CDR3 protein is CAISGDREGYTF. The CDR3 DNA reads TGTGCCATCAGTGGTGATAGGGAGGGCTACACCTTC.

This clone has a handful of counts. The rearrangement links TRBV11-2 to TRBJ2-5; 8 bases are shared with TRBD2. Germline-derived CDR1 and CDR2 are SGHAT and FQNNGV. V shed 5 bases, J shed 3 bases, and the junction held 5 bases outside the gene matches. The CDR3 extends over 14 amino acids. The CDR3 sequence is CASSPQTSEETQYF. The CDR3, as DNA: TGTGCCAGCAGCCCCCAGACTAGCGAAGAGACCCAGTACTTC.

The chain combines TRBV7-9 with TRBJ2-7; D possibly corresponds to TRBD1 (5 bases). The CDR3 runs 14 residues. The germline V gene encodes CDR1 SEHNR and CDR2 FQNEAQ (reference sequence). Trimming cost V 5 bases and J 2 bases, with 13 bases left between them. This chain's CDR3 is CASSARVGTYEQYF. For the CDR3, the DNA is TGTGCCAGCAGCGCCAGGGTTGGGACCTACGAGCAGTACTTC.

The chain uses TRBV7-9 and TRBJ1-5, with a tentative D call TRBD1 (6 bases). CDR3 length: 17 amino acids. Trimming shortened V by 5 bases and J by 1 base, and 18 bases separated the two germline ends. The germline gives CDR1 SEHNR, CDR2 FQNEAQ (reference sequence). Here the CDR3 reads CASSTAGGAGSNQPQHF. The DNA of the CDR3 is TGTGCCAGCAGCACCGCGGGGGGCGCAGGGAGCAATCAGCCCCAGCATTTT. Using reference TRBV7-9 and TRBJ1-5 for the parts outside the CDR3, the full variable domain is DTGVSQNPRHKITKRGQNVTFRCDPISEHNRLYWYRQTLGQGPEFLTYFQNEAQLEKSRLLSDRFSAERPKGSFSTLEIQRTEQGDSAMYLCASSTAGGAGSNQPQHFGDGTRLSIL.

The chain recombines TRBV5-1 with TRBJ2-3; a weak D match, TRBD2 (5 bases). Trimming stripped 4 bases from V and 1 base from J, with 7 bases between. This CDR3 is built from 13 residues. Germline CDR1 is SGHRS and CDR2 is YFSETQ. DNA for the CDR3: TGCGCCAGCAGCGGGAGTGGCACAGATACGCAGTATTTT. It translates to CASSGSGTDTQYF.

V is TRBV4-3 and J is TRBJ1-1; unclear D gene. Germline V gene data show CDR1 as LGHNA and CDR2 as YSLEER. The CDR3 contains 15 residues. V lost 0 bases and J 0 bases, leaving 8 bases between the germline ends. The CDR3 DNA reads as TGCGCCAGCAGCCAAGATCTACAGATGAACACTGAAGCTTTCTTT. Residues: CASSQDLQMNTEAFF.